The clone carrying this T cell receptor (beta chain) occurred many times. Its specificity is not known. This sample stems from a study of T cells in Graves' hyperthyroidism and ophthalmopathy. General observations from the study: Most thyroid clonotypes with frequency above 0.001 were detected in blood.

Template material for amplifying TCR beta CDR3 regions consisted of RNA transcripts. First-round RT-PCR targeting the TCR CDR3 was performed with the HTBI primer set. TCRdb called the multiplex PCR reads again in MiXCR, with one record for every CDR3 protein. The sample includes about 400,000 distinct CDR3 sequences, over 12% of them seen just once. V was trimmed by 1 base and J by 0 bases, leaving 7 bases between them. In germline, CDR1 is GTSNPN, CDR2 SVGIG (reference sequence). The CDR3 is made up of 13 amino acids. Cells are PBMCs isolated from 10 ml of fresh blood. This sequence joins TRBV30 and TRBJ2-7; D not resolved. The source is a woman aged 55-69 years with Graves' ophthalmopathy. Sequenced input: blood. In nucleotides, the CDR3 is TGTGCCTGGAGTGCTACGACCTCCTACGAGCAGTACTTC. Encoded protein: CAWSATTSYEQYF.